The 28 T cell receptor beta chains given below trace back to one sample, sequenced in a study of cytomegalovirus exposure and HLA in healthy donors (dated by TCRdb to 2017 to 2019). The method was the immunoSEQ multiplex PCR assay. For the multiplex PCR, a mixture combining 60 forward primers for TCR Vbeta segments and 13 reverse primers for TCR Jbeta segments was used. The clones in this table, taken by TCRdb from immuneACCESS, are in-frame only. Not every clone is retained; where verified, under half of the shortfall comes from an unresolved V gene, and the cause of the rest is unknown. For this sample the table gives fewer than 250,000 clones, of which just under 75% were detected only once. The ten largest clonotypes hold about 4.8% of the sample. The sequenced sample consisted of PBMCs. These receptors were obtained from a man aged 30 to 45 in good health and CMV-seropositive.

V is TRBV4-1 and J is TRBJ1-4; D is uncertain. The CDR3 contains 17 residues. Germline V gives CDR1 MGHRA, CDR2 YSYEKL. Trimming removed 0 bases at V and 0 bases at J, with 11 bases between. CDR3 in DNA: TGCGCCAGCAGCCAAGATACCCCAGGCTCAACTAATGAAAAACTGTTTTTT. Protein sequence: CASSQDTPGSTNEKLFF.

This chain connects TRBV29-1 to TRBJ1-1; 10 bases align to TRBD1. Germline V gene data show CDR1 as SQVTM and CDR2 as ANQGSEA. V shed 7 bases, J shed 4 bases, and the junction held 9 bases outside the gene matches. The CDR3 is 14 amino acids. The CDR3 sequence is CSGVGQGVFTEAFF. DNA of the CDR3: TGCAGCGGCGTAGGACAGGGGGTTTTCACTGAAGCTTTCTTT.

CDR3 DNA sequence: TGTGCCTGGAGCGCCGGGGGGCCCCAGCATTTT. Translation: CAWSAGGPQHF. The genes are TRBV30 and TRBJ1-5; D is perhaps TRBD1 (5 bases). Trimming took off 3 bases at V and 9 bases at J, with 9 bases between the two ends. This CDR3 contains 11 residues. From germline, CDR1 is GTSNPN and CDR2 SVGIG (reference sequence).

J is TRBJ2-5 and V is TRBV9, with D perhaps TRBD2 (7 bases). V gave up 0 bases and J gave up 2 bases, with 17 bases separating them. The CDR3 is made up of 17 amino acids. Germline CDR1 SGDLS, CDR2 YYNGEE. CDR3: CASSVGVGRGIQETQYF. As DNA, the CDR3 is TGTGCCAGCAGCGTAGGAGTAGGGAGGGGGATTCAAGAGACCCAGTACTTC. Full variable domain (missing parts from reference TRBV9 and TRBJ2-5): DSGVTQTPKHLITATGQRVTLRCSPRSGDLSVYWYQQSLDQGLQFLIQYYNGEERAKGNILERFSAQQFPDLHSELNLSSLELGDSALYFCASSVGVGRGIQETQYFGPGTRLLVL.

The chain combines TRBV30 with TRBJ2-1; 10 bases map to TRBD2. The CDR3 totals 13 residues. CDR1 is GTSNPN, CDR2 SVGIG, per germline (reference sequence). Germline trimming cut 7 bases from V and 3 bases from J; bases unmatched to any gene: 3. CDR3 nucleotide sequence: TGTGCCTCACGGACTAGCGGCTACAATGAGCAGTTCTTC. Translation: CASRTSGYNEQFF. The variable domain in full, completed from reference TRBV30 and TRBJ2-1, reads SQTIHQWPATLVQPVGSPLSLECTVEGTSNPNLYWYRQAAGRGLQLLFYSVGIGQISSEVPQNLSASRPQDRQFILSSKKLLLSDSGFYLCASRTSGYNEQFFGPGTRLTVL.

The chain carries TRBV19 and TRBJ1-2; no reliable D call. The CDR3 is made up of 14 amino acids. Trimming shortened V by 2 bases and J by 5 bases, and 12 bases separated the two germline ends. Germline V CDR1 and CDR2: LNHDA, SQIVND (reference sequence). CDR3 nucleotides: TGTGCCAGTAGTATATCCCGGGGATTTTATGGCTACACCTTC. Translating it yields CASSISRGFYGYTF.

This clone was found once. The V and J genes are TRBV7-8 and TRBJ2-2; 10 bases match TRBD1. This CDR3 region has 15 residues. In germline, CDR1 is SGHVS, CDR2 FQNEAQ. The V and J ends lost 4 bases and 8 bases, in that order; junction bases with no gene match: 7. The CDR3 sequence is CASSSSGTGDGELFF. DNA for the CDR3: TGTGCCAGCAGCTCCTCCGGGACAGGGGATGGGGAGCTGTTTTTT.

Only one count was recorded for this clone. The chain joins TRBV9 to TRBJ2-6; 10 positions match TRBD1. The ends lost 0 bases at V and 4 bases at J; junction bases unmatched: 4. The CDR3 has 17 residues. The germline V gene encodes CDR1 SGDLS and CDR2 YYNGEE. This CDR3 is CASSVEGQGTGANVLTF. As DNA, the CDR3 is TGTGCCAGCAGCGTAGAGGGACAGGGGACCGGGGCCAACGTCCTGACTTTC.

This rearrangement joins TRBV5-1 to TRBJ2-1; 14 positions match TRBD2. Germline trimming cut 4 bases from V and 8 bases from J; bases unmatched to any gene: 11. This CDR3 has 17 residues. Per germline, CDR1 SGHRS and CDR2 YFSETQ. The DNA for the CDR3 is TGCGCCAGCAGCCTGGGACTAGCGGGAGCCCAGGTGGATGAGCAGTTCTTC. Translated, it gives CASSLGLAGAQVDEQFF.

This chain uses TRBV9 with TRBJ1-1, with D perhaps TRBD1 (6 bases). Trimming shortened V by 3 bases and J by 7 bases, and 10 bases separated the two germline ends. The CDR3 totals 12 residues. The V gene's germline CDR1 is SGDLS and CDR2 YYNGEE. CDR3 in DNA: TGTGCCAGCAGCGCCTTACAGGGTGAAGCTTTCTTT. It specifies CASSALQGEAFF.

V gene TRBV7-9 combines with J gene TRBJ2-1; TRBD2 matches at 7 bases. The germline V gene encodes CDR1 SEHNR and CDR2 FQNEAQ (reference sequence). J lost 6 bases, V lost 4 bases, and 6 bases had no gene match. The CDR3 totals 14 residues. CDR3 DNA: TGTGCCAGCAGCTCCGGACTAGGCATCAATGAGCAGTTCTTC. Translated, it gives CASSSGLGINEQFF.

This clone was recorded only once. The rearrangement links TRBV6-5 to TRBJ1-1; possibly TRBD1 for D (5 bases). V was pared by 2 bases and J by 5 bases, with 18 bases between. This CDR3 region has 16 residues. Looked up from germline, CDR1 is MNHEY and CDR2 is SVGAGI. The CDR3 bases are TGTGCCAGCAGTTACGGAGGCGGGGCGCTAGGGACTGAAGCTTTCTTT. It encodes CASSYGGGALGTEAFF.

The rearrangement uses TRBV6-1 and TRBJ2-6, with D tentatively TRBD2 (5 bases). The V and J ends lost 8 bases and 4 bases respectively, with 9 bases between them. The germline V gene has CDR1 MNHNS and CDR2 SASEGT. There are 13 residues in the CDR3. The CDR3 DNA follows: TGTGCCAGCGAGGGTTCCGGGGCCAACGTCCTGACTTTC. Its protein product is CASEGSGANVLTF.

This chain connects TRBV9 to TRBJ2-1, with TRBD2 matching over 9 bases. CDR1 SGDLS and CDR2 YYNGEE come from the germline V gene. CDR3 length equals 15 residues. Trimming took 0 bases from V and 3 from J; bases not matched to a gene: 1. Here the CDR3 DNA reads TGTGCCAGCAGCGTAGGCGGGAGGGACTACAATGAGCAGTTCTTC. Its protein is CASSVGGRDYNEQFF.

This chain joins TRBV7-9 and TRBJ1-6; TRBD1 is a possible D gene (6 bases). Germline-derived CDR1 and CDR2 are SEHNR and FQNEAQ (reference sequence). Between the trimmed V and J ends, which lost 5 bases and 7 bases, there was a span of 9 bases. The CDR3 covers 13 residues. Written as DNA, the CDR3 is TGTGCCAGCAGCCGAGGACAGAATTCACCCCTCCACTTT. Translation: CASSRGQNSPLHF.

Here the CDR3 DNA reads TGTGCCAGCAGCCCCGGGACTAGCGGTGCCTACGAGCAGTACTTC. Residues: CASSPGTSGAYEQYF. The rearrangement links TRBV28 to TRBJ2-7, with 11 bases fitting TRBD2. This CDR3 region has 15 residues. With V trimmed by 6 bases and J by 2 bases, 6 bases remained unmatched. CDR1 is MDHEN, CDR2 SYDVKM, per germline.

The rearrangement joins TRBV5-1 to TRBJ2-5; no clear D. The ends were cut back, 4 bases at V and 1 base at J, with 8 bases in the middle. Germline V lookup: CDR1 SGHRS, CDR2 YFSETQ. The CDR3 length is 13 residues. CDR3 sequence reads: CASSQSLQETQYF. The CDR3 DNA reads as TGCGCCAGCAGCCAGTCGCTCCAAGAGACCCAGTACTTC.

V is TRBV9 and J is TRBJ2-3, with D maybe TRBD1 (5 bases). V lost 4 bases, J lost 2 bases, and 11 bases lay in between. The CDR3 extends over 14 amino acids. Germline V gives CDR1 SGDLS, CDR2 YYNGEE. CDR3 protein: CASSTEGDTDTQYF. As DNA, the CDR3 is TGTGCCAGCAGCACAGAAGGGGACACAGATACGCAGTATTTT.

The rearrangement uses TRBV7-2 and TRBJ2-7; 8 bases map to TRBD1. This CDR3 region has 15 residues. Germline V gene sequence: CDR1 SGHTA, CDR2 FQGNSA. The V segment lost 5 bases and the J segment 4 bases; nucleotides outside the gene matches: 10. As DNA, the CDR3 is TGTGCCAGCAGCCAGGGGGCCCGGGGGCTTTACGAGCAGTACTTC. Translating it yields CASSQGARGLYEQYF.

The CDR3 is CASSLGEAGVRNEQYF. The CDR3, as DNA: TGTGCCAGCAGCTTAGGAGAGGCGGGAGTGCGGAACGAGCAGTACTTC. The V call is TRBV11-3, the J call TRBJ2-7, with 7 bases fitting TRBD2. Germline assignment: CDR1 SGHNT and CDR2 YENEEA. With 1 base clipped from V and 5 bases from J, the junction kept 11 bases outside the gene matches. This CDR3 contains 16 residues.

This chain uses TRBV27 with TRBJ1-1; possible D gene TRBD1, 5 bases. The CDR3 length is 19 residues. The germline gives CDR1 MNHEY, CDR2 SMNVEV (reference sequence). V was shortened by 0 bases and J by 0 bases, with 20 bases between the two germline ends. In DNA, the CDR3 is TGTGCCAGCAGTTTATCGCGGCGGGGACTCGGGGTCATGAACACTGAAGCTTTCTTT. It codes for CASSLSRRGLGVMNTEAFF.

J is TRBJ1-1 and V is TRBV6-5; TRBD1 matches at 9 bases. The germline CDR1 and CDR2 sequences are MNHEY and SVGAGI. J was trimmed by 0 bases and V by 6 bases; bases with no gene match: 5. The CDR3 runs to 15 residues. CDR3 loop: CASRWTGVLNTEAFF. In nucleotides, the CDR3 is TGTGCCAGCAGGTGGACAGGGGTATTGAACACTGAAGCTTTCTTT.

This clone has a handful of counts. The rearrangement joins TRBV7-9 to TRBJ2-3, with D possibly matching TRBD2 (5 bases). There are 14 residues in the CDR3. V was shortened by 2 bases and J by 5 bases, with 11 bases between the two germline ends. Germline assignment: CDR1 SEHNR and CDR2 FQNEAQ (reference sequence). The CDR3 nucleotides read TGTGCCAGCAGCTTAATGCGGGCCCTAGATACGCAGTATTTT. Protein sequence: CASSLMRALDTQYF.

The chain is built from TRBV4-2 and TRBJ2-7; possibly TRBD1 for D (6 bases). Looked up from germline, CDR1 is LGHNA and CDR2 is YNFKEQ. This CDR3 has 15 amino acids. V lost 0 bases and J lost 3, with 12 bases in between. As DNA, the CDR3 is TGTGCCAGCAGCCAAGAAGGCGACAGGTTCTACGAGCAGTACTTC. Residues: CASSQEGDRFYEQYF.

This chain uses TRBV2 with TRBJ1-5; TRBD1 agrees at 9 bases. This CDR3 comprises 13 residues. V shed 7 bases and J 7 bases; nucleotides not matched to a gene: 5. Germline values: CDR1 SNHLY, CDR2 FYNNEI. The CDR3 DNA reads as TGTGCCAGCACCACAGGGGGCGGACAGCCCCAGCATTTT. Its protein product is CASTTGGGQPQHF.

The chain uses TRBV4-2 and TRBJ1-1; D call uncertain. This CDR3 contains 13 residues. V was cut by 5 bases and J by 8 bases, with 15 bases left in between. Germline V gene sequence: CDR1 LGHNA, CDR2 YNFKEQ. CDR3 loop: CASSFTAGEEAFF. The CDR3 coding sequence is TGTGCCAGCAGCTTTACTGCCGGGGAGGAAGCTTTCTTT.

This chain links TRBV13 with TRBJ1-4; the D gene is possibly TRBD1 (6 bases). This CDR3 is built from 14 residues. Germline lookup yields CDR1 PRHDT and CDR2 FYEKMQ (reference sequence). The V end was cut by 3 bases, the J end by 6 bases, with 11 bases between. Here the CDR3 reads CASSFQGNDEKLFF. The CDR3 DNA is TGTGCCAGCAGCTTCCAGGGGAACGATGAAAAACTGTTTTTT.

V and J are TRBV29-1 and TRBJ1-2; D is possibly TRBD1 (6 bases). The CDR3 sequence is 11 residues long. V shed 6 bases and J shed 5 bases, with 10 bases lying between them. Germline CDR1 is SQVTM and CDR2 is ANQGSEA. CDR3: CSVTGQYGYTF. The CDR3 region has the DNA TGCAGCGTCACAGGACAGTATGGCTACACCTTC.